The T cell receptor beta chain under discussion was sequenced for a study of CD8 T cells in ankylosing spondylitis. TCRdb used MiXCR to reprocess the 5' RACE reads, holding one entry per CDR3 protein. The table shows 250,000 or so distinct CDR3 sequences, with roughly 10% occurring only once. At least ten counts were recorded for this clonotype. V was shortened by 0 bases and J by 4 bases, with 8 bases between the two germline ends. This CDR3 contains 14 residues. CDR1 is SGHRS, CDR2 YFSETQ, per germline. The clonotype was recovered from a male donor with ankylosing spondylitis or in good health (not recorded which). Specimen: blood, either unsorted or a sorted T cell fraction (not recorded which). J is TRBJ2-1 and V is TRBV5-1, with no clear D. For the CDR3, the DNA is TGCGCCAGCAGCTTGGAAGACCCGTACAATGAGCAGTTCTTC. It specifies CASSLEDPYNEQFF.